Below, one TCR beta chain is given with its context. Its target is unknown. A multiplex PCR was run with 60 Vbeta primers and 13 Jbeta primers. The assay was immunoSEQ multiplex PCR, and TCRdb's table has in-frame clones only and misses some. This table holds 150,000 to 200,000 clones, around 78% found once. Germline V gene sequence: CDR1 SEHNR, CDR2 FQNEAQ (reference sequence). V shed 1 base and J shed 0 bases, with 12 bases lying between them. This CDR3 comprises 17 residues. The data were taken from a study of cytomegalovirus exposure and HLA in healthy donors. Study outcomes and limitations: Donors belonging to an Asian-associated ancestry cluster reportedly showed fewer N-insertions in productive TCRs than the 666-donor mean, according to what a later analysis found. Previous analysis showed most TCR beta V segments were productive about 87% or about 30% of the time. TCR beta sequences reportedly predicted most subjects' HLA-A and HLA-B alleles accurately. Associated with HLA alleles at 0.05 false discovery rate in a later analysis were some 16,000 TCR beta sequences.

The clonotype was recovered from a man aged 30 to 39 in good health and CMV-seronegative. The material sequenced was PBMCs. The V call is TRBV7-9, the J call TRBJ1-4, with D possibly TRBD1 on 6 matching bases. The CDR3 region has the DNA TGTGCCAGCAGCTTAGTTGGCAGGGGCGCAACTAATGAAAAACTGTTTTTT. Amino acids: CASSLVGRGATNEKLFF.